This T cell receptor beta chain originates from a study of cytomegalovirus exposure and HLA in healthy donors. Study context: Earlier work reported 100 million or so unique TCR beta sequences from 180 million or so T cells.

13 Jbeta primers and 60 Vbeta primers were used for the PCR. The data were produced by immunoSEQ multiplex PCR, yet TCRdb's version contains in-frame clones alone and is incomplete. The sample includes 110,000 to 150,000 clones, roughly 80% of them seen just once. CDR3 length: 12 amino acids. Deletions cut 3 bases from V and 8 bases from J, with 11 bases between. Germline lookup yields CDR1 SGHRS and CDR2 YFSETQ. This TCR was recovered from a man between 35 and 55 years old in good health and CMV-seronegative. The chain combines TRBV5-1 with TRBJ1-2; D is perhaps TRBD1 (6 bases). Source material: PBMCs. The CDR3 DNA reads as TGCGCCAGCAGCTCAGGGGAGGGAGGCTACACCTTC. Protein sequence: CASSSGEGGYTF.